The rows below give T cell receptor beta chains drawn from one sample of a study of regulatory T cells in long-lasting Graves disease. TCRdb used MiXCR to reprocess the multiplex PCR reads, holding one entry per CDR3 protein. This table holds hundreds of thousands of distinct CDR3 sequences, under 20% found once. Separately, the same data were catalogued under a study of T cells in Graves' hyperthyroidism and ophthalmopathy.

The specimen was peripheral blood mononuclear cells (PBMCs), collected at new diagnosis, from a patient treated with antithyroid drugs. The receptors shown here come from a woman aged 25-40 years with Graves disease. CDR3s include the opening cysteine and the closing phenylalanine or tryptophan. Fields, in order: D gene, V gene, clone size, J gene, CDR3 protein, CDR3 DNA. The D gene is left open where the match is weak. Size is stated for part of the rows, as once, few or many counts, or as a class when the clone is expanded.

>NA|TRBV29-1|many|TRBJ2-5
CSVEGGGWREDEETQYF
TGCAGCGTTGAAGGAGGGGGGTGGAGGGAGGATGAGGAGACCCAGTACTTC
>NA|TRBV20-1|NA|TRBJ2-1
CSALSPGAGSNEQFF
TGCAGTGCTCTCTCCCCCGGAGCAGGGTCTAATGAGCAGTTCTTC
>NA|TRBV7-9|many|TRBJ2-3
CASTSRGNTDTQYF
TGTGCCAGCACCTCTCGAGGGAACACAGATACGCAGTATTTT
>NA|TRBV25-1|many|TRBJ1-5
CASSETGYNQPQHF
TGTGCCAGCAGTGAAACGGGTTACAATCAGCCCCAGCATTTT
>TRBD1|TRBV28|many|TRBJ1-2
CASSLGQGGFGYTF
TGTGCCAGCAGTTTAGGACAGGGGGGATTTGGCTACACCTTC
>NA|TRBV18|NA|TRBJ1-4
CASSPTGLKEKLFF
TGTGCCAGCTCACCAACGGGTCTGAAGGAAAAACTGTTTTTT
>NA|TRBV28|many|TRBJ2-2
CASSSMTASTGELFF
TGTGCCAGCAGCTCCATGACAGCCTCCACCGGGGAGCTGTTTTTT
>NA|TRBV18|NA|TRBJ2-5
CASSPPVRREGTQYF
TGTGCCAGCTCACCACCGGTTAGAAGGGAAGGGACCCAGTACTTC
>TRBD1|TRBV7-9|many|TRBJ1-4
CASSFSGTGGFNEKLFF
TGTGCCAGCAGCTTCTCCGGGACAGGGGGCTTTAACGAAAAACTGTTTTTT
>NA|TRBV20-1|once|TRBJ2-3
CSARGSSGASTDTQYF
TGCAGTGCTAGGGGCAGCTCTGGTGCTAGCACAGATACGCAGTATTTT
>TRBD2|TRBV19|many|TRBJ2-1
CASSRAGTSGTPFYNEQFF
TGTGCCAGTAGTAGGGCTGGGACTAGCGGGACCCCTTTTTACAATGAGCAGTTCTTC
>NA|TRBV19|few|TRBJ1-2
CASSMRPSEVRGYTF
TGTGCCAGTAGTATGCGGCCTTCCGAAGTCAGGGGCTACACCTTC